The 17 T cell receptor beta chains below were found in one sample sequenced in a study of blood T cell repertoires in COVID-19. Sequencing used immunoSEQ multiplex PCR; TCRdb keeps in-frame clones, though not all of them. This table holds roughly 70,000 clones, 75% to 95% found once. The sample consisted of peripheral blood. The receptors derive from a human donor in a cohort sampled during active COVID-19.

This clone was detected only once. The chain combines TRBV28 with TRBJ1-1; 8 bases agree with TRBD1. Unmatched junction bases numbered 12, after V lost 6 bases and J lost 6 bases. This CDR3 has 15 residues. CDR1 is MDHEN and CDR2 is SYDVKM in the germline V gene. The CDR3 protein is CASSHLRTGFAEAFF. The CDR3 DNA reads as TGTGCCAGCAGCCACCTTAGGACAGGGTTCGCTGAAGCTTTCTTT.

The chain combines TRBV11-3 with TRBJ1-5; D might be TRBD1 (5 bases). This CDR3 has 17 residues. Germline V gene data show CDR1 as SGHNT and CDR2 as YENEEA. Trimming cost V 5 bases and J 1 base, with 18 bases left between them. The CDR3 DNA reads TGTGCCAGCAGCCCCCCCATAGAGCAGGGAAGCAATCAGCCCCAGCATTTT. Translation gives CASSPPIEQGSNQPQHF.

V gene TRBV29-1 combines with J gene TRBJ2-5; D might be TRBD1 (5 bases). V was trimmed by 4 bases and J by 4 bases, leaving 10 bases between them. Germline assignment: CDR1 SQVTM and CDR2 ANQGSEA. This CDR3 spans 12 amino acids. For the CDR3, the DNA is TGCAGCGTTGTCCAGGGCGGAGAGACCCAGTACTTC. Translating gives CSVVQGGETQYF.

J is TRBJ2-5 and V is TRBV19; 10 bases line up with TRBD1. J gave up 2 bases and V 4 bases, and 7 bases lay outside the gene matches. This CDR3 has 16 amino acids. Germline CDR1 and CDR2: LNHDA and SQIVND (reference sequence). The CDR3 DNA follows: TGTGCCAGTAGTACAGGGGACAGGGGAAGACAAGAGACCCAGTACTTC. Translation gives CASSTGDRGRQETQYF.

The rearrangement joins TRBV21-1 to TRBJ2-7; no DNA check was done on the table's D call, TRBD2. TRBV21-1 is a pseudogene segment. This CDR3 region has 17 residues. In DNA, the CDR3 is TGTGCCAGCAGCCCCCGGTGGACTAGCGCGATAAGCTACGAGCAGTACTTC. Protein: CASSPRWTSAISYEQYF.

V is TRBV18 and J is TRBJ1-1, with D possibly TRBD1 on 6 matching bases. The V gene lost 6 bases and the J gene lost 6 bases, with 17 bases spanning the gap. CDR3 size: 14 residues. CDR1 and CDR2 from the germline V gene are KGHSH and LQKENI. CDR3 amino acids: CASSPISGGSEAFF. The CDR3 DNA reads TGTGCCAGCTCGCCGATATCTGGGGGCTCTGAAGCTTTCTTT.

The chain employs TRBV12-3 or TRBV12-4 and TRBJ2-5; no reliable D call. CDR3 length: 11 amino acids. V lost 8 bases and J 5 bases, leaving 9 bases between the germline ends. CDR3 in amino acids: CASGVGETQYF. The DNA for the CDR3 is TGTGCCAGCGGTGTCGGGGAGACCCAGTACTTC.

CDR3 DNA sequence: TGTGCCAGTAGTATAAACCTCCCGGTGGGGGGGGCGCCCACTGAAGCTTTCTTT. Encoded protein: CASSINLPVGGAPTEAFF. The genes are TRBV19 and TRBJ1-1, with a weak D call TRBD1 (6 bases). Per the germline V gene, CDR1 is LNHDA and CDR2 is SQIVND (reference sequence). V was trimmed by 2 bases and J by 4 bases, leaving 23 bases between them. This CDR3 contains 18 residues.

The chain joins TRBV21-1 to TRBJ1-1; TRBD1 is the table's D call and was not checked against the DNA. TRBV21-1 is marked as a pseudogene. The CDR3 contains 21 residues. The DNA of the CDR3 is TGTGCCAGCAGCTCCCGGACAGGGGTATCACGACGACCCAGGGAGGACACTGAAGCTTTCTTT. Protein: CASSSRTGVSRRPREDTEAFF.

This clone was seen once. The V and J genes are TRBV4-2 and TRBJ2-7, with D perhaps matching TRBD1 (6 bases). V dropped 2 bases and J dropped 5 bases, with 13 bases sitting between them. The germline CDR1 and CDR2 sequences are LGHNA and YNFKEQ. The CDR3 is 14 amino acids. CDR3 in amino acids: CASSQSAAGDEQYF. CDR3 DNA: TGTGCCAGCAGCCAATCGGCCGCAGGGGACGAGCAGTACTTC.

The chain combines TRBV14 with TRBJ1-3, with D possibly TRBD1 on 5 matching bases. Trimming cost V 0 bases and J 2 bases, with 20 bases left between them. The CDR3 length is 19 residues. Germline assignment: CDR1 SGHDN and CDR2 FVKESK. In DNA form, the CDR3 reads TGTGCCAGCAGCCAAGATCAGCCCCCCAGTAGGGGTCCTGGAAACACCATATATTTT. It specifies CASSQDQPPSRGPGNTIYF.

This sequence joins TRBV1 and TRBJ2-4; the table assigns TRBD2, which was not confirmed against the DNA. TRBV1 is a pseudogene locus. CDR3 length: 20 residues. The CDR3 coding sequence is TGCACCAGCAGCCTCCTCGCGATAGCTCTCTCCCATCGGGCCAAAAACATTCAGTACTTC. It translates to CTSSLLAIALSHRAKNIQYF.

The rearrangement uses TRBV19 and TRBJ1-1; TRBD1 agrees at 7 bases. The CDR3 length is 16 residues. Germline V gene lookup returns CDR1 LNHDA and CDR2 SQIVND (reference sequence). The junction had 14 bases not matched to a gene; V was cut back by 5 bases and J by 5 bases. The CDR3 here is CASSYTRQGMRTEAFF. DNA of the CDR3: TGTGCCAGTAGTTATACCAGACAGGGCATGAGGACTGAAGCTTTCTTT. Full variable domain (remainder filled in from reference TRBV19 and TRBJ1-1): DGGITQSPKYLFRKEGQNVTLSCEQNLNHDAMYWYRQDPGQGLRLIYYSQIVNDFQKGDIAEGYSVSREKKESFPLTVTSAQKNPTAFYLCASSYTRQGMRTEAFFGQGTRLTVV.

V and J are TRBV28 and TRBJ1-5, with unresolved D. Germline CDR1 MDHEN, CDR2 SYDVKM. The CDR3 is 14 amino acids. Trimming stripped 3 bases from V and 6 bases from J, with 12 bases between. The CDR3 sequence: CASSLSGELQPQHF. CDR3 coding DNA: TGTGCCAGCAGTTTGAGCGGGGAACTTCAGCCCCAGCATTTT.

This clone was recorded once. The CDR3 region is CASSSPQGVRRNGYTF. The CDR3 bases are TGTGCCAGCAGTTCCCCACAGGGGGTGCGTAGGAATGGCTACACCTTC. J is TRBJ1-2 and V is TRBV6-5, with 8 bases fitting TRBD1. In germline, CDR1 is MNHEY, CDR2 SVGAGI. The CDR3 contains 16 residues. The junction had 13 bases not matched to a gene; V was cut back by 4 bases and J by 6 bases.

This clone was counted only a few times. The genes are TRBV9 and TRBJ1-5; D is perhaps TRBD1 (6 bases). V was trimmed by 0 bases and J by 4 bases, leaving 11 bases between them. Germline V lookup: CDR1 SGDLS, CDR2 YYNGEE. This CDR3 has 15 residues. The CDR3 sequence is CASSVGTVGNQPQHF. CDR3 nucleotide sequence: TGTGCCAGCAGCGTAGGGACAGTGGGGAATCAGCCCCAGCATTTT.

CDR3 sequence reads: CASSLELGRGDSTDTQYF. The CDR3 DNA follows: TGTGCCAGCAGCTTAGAATTGGGGCGGGGGGATAGCACAGATACGCAGTATTTT. The rearrangement joins TRBV7-2 to TRBJ2-3; 8 bases agree with TRBD2. Germline CDR1 reads SGHTA; CDR2 reads FQGNSA. The CDR3 is 18 residues long. Unmatched junction bases numbered 9, after V lost 1 base and J lost 0 bases.